This TCR beta chain was obtained from a study of OX40 agonist ivuxolimab in advanced cancers. Findings of the study overall: At doses 0.1 to 3.0 mg/kg, CD4+ and CD8+ clones expanded. Relative to CD4+ cells, CD8+ T cells on average had more expanded clones.

V dropped 0 bases and J dropped 2 bases, with 11 bases sitting between them. This CDR3 has 15 residues. Per germline, CDR1 LGHNA and CDR2 YSLEER. Concerning this clone: The target antigen is unknown.

Libraries were prepared by immunoSEQ multiplex PCR; TCRdb keeps only in-frame clonotypes and omits some of them. The data contain roughly 41,000 clones, about four fifths of them singletons. Peripheral blood came from all dose cohorts at three timepoints. The sample was CD4+ or CD8+ T cells sorted from blood, taken in a trial of the OX40 agonist ivuxolimab. This clonotype originated in an adult with an advanced solid tumor such as melanoma, head and neck, liver or kidney cancer. The rearrangement uses TRBV4-3 and TRBJ2-7; D gene unclear. The DNA for the CDR3 is TGCGCCAGCAGCCAAGATCCAAATGCAGCCTACGAGCAGTACTTC. Protein product: CASSQDPNAAYEQYF.